The source of this TCR beta chain is a study of blood T cell repertoires in COVID-19 (dated by TCRdb to 2020 to 2022). Study-level background: The collaborator samples originated in the United States, Italy and Spain and spanned the acute and convalescent phases of COVID-19. Samples came from the ongoing ImmuneRACE study (first 160 participants) plus 1,254 subjects from 6 global collaborators. Sample metadata almost always included a de-identified subject ID, COVID-19 status, age in years and sex. Where HLA class I and class II types were available, the types were taken from metadata supplied by the sample provider, not from assay-based typing. The repertoires were released in a freely available public database meant as a resource for research on the immune response to SARS-CoV-2. The material from the prospective study consisted of cDNA or gDNA derived from T cells, B-cell-depleted T cells, or PBMCs. Deeply sampled blood TCRbeta repertoires from subjects exposed to, actively infected with, or recovered from COVID-19 were included in the dataset.

About this clone: Its binding antigen is unknown. Qualities for individual bases were not recorded, and no much larger clone is one base off.

The germline V gene (reference sequence) gives CDR1 as LGHDT and CDR2 as YNNKEL. At the junction V is shortened by 0 bases and J by 0 bases; bases outside the gene matches: 11. The CDR3 starts with the cysteine, ends with the phenylalanine, and has 21 residues. Only CDR3 DNA is held: 63 bases, read in frame from base 1. The investigation overall reported the following: How much clinical and demographic metadata was included differed by source and by participant, and the metadata was provided uncurated.

The immunoSEQ Assay, a bias-controlled multiplex PCR, was used to amplify TCRbeta CDR3 regions from genomic DNA. The authors' analysis ran thus. The number of nucleated cells in each sample was estimated by amplification of reference gene primers within the assay. To quantify the absolute abundance of each unique TCRbeta CDR3 rearrangement, sequence reads were collapsed and filtered. Productive Simpson clonality was computed per sample as the square root of Simpson's diversity index over productive rearrangements. Sourced from immuneACCESS, this table was stored by TCRdb with only in-frame sequences that have V and J called. A share of the clones is absent; for the studies checked, an unresolved V gene accounts for under half, and the remainder has no known explanation. V and J calls and clone size are given by that table; D and trimming were obtained from the DNA. This sample has about 240,000 clones in its table, and 87% of those were observed once. Just over 7% of the sample goes to the ten largest clones.

Another Seattle source contributed samples from volunteer blood donors who had recovered from COVID-19. The collaborating institutions used their own protocols to collect whole blood in K2EDTA tubes. For TCRbeta analysis, collaborators shipped samples in one of three forms: frozen whole blood, isolated PBMCs, or DNA extracted from either of those sample types. The rearrangement combines TRBV3-1 (or the pseudogene TRBV3-2) with TRBJ2-3, and TRBD2 aligns with 14 junction nucleotides. The clonotype originates from a man aged 55-75 years who had recovered from COVID-19. Sequencing was performed on peripheral blood. CDR3 loop: CASSQDLHGLAGGTSTDTQYF. At the DNA level, the sequence is TGTGCCAGCAGCCAAGACCTCCACGGACTAGCGGGGGGCACTAGCACAGATACGCAGTATTTT.